The clone carrying this T cell receptor beta chain was counted ten times or more. Antigen unknown. This sample was taken from a study of T cells after yellow fever vaccination. Via MiXCR, TCRdb re-called the 5' RACE reads, giving one row per CDR3 protein. The profile shows about 240,000 distinct CDR3 sequences, less than 8.5% of them singletons. Overall study results and limits: Few clonotypes appeared in both CD4 and CD8 compartments. Weaker overall was a secondary response that nonetheless peaked faster, on day 5 versus 15.

V shed 2 bases and J shed 5 bases, with 12 bases lying between them. CDR3 size: 15 residues. The V and J genes are TRBV12-3 or TRBV12-4 and TRBJ2-2; the D gene is possibly TRBD1 (6 bases). The material was CD4+ T cells sorted from PBMCs, obtained 15 days after the yellow fever booster vaccination. This receptor was obtained from a man aged 30 to 45 who received the YFV17D yellow fever vaccine. CDR3 sequence reads: CASSLKGDGTGELFF. The CDR3 nucleotides read TGTGCCAGCAGTTTAAAGGGGGATGGGACCGGGGAGCTGTTTTTT.